This note documents a single T cell receptor (beta chain) sequence. CDR1 MNHNS and CDR2 SASEGT come from the germline V gene. Trimming took off 2 bases at V and 4 bases at J, with 12 bases between the two ends. The CDR3 runs to 14 residues. Profiled with immunoSEQ multiplex PCR; TCRdb holds only in-frame clones, not every one. This table holds roughly 60,000 clones, roughly 84% found once. The data originate from a study of blood T cell repertoires in COVID-19. Sequencing was done on a sample of peripheral blood. The rearrangement links TRBV6-1 to TRBJ2-7, with D possibly being TRBD1 (6 bases). This clonotype was obtained from a woman aged 60 to 75 with acute or convalescent COVID-19. CDR3 residues: CASSEITTGYEQYF. The DNA for the CDR3 is TGTGCCAGCAGTGAAATTACGACAGGTTACGAGCAGTACTTC.